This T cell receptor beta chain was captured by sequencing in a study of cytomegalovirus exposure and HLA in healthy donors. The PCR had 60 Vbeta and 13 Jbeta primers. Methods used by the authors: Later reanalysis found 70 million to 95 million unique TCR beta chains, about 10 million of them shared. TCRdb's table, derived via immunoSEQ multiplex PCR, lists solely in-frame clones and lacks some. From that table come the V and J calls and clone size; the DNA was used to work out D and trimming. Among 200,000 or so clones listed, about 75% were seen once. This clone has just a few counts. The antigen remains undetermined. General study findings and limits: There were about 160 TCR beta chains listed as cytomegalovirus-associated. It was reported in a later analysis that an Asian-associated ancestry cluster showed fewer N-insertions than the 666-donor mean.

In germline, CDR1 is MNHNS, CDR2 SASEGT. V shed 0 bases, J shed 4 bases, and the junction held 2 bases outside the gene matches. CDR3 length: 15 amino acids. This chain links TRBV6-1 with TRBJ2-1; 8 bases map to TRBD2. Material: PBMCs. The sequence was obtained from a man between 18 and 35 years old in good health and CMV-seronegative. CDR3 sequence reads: CASSEASGTYNEQFF. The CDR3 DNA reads TGTGCCAGCAGTGAAGCTAGCGGGACATACAATGAGCAGTTCTTC.